Listed below are T cell receptor beta chains from one sample, sequenced in a study of T-cell reconstitution after alpha-beta-depleted transplantation in children. TCRdb ran MiXCR on the PCR reads and lists one entry per CDR3 protein. This table holds about 110,000 distinct CDR3 sequences, approximately 6.6% found once. This specimen consisted of PBMCs, mostly from graft donor cells, obtained 360 days after TCRalphabeta/CD19-depleted stem cell transplant. The receptor set was obtained from a male patient aged 2-15 years who had a stem cell transplant for acute lymphoblastic leukemia, so the T cells may come from the graft donor. The conserved cysteine and the conserved F or W are not part of the CDR3 here. The order of the fields is D gene, V gene, clone size, CDR3 protein. The D gene is left open where the match is weak. Clone size is shown for a subset of rows, as once, few, many or a class of expanded clone.

NA,TRBV9,many,ASSAWGNYGYT
TRBD2,TRBV27,few,ASSFTAGGAYEQY
TRBD1,TRBV5-1,NA,ASSAYRGLEQY
TRBD2,TRBV5-6,many,ASSQTSGEETQY
NA,TRBV19,many,ASSIGPPNEQF
NA,TRBV7-6,NA,ASSLDSGVDSPLH
NA,TRBV10-2,many,ASSEDRVNTEAF
NA,TRBV12-3/TRBV12-4,many,ASSSSSIANTGELF
NA,TRBV24-1,many,ATSASRETGANVLT
NA,TRBV9,few,ASCEPGQGLISGANVLT
NA,TRBV9,many,ASSAAGANVLT
NA,TRBV29-1,many,SVGRNTEAF
TRBD1,TRBV5-1,many,ASSFSRDRGLNTEAF
NA,TRBV7-6,many,ASSSRGESTEAF
TRBD1,TRBV7-6,many,ASSWTGGANTGELF